This TCR beta chain stems from a study of blood T cell repertoires in COVID-19. At the level of the study: Sites across the United States, Italy and Spain contributed samples from acute and convalescent COVID-19. Sources were T cells, B-cell-depleted T cells, or PBMCs; the material itself was cDNA or gDNA.

Original data processing: Reference gene primer amplification in the assay estimated nucleated cell counts. The repertoire was sequenced with immunoSEQ multiplex PCR; TCRdb's copy has only in-frame clones and lacks some. D and trimming come from the DNA, and the V and J calls and clone size come from that table. Of about 190,000 clones listed, roughly 89% were seen once; the top ten hold around 7%. Trimming cost V 2 bases and J 4 bases, with 9 bases left between them. The CDR3 has 14 residues. CDR1 and CDR2 (germline): MNHEY, SVGAGI. The sequence derives from a man aged 40-55 years with acute or convalescent COVID-19. The sample taken for sequencing was peripheral blood. The chain is built from TRBV6-5 and TRBJ1-5; TRBD1 is a possible D gene (5 bases). Here the CDR3 reads CASSYRSGNQPQHF. CDR3 coding DNA: TGTGCCAGCAGTTACAGGTCAGGGAATCAGCCCCAGCATTTT.